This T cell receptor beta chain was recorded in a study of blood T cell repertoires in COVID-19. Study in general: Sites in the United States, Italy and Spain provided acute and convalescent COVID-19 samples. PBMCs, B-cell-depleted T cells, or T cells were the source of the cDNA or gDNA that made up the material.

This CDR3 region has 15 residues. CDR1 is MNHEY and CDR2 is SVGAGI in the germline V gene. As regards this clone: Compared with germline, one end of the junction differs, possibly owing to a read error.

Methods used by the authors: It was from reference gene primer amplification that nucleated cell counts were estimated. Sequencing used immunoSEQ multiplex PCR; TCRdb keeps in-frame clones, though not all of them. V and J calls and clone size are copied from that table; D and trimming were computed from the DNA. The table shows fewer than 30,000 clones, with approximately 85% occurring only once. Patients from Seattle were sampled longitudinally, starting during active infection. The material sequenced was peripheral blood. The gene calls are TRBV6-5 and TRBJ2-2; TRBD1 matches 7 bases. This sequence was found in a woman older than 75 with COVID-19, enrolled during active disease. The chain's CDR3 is CASRYSTGRTGELFF. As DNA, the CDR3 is TGTGCCAGCAGGTACTCGACAGGGCGGACCGGGGAGCTGTTTTTT.